This T cell receptor (beta chain) was recovered during a study of CD8 T cells in ankylosing spondylitis. The CDR3 totals 14 residues. The germline V gene encodes CDR1 SGHVS and CDR2 FQNEAQ. V shed 3 bases and J shed 4 bases, with 10 bases lying between them. Points from the study as a whole: What appeared characteristic of ankylosing spondylitis blood was a TCR beta motif of under 10 highly homologous variants.

This clonotype was seen only a few times. Its cognate antigen is unknown. From the 5' RACE reads, TCRdb called clonotypes with MiXCR, one entry per CDR3 protein. The sample records approximately 300,000 distinct CDR3 sequences, 8% being singletons. The sequenced material came from blood, either unsorted or a sorted T cell fraction (not recorded which). The chain joins TRBV7-8 to TRBJ2-1; D uncertain. This receptor was taken from a male donor with ankylosing spondylitis. CDR3 loop: CASSFSYRYNEQFF. CDR3 nucleotides: TGTGCCAGCAGCTTTAGTTACCGTTACAATGAGCAGTTCTTC.